The next 32 T cell receptor beta chains were all read from a single sample in a study of neurological immune-mediated disorders. Each CDR3 protein gets one entry after TCRdb re-called the 5' RACE reads with MiXCR. This sample has about 50,000 distinct CDR3 sequences, with 10% found just once. Sequences were obtained from PBMCs. The receptors stem from a man between 65 and 85 years old with HTLV-1-associated myelopathy (HAM/TSP).

This clonotype was detected many times. The chain carries TRBV20-1 and TRBJ2-2; D perhaps matches TRBD2 (6 bases). The germline V gene has CDR1 DFQATT and CDR2 SNEGSKA (reference sequence). Trimming left V 6 bases short and J 1 base short, with 18 bases between. CDR3 size: 16 residues. The DNA for the CDR3 is TGCAGTGCAATGAACTCCCGGGACTTGAACACCGGGGAGCTGTTTTTT. Protein product: CSAMNSRDLNTGELFF.

Comments on this clonotype: This may arise from a read error, as a much more abundant clone is one base away. J is TRBJ2-7 and V is TRBV15; no clear D gene. CDR1 LNHNV and CDR2 YYDKDF come from the germline V gene (reference sequence). The CDR3 extends over 13 amino acids. The CDR3 DNA follows: TGTGCCTCCAGCAGCCCCTTAGACAACGAGCAGTACTTC. Its translation is CASSSPLDNEQYF.

Worth noting for this clonotype: Here the CDR3 omits its conserved ending phenylalanine or tryptophan, so a read error is the likely source. The chain links TRBV6-5 to TRBJ1-3; 9 bases agree with TRBD1. CDR3 length: 15 residues. CDR1 and CDR2 from the germline V gene are MNHEY and SVGAGI. The CDR3 nucleotides read TGTGCCAGCAGGAGAACAGGGGGCGTTGGAAACACAATATATGTT. Amino acid sequence: CASRRTGGVGNTIYV.

This clonotype was observed many times. The chain is built from TRBV2 and TRBJ2-2, with D hard to call. V dropped 6 bases and J dropped 5 bases, with 10 bases sitting between them. CDR3 length equals 13 residues. CDR1 SNHLY and CDR2 FYNNEI come from the germline V gene. The chain's CDR3 is CASRESRTGELFF. The CDR3 DNA reads as TGTGCCAGCAGGGAGAGCAGGACCGGGGAGCTGTTTTTT.

The V gene is TRBV10-3, the J gene TRBJ1-1; TRBD1 agrees at 11 bases. V was pared by 2 bases and J by 4 bases, with 3 bases of the junction left unmatched. The CDR3 spans 15 residues. CDR1 is ENHRY and CDR2 is SYGVKD in the germline V gene. Here the CDR3 reads CAISEPGQGATEAFF. As DNA, the CDR3 is TGTGCCATCAGTGAGCCAGGACAGGGGGCCACTGAAGCTTTCTTT.

The rearrangement links TRBV7-9 to TRBJ2-6; no definite D call. The CDR3 covers 21 residues. Trimming cost V 2 bases and J 0 bases, with 23 bases left between them. From germline, CDR1 is SEHNR and CDR2 FQNEAQ (reference sequence). CDR3 loop: CASSLRRSRQAMSSGANVLTF. The CDR3 DNA reads TGTGCCAGCAGCTTACGACGGTCACGGCAAGCGATGAGCTCTGGGGCCAACGTCCTGACTTTC. Looking up the rest from reference TRBV7-9 and TRBJ2-6 gives the full variable domain: DTGVSQNPRHKITKRGQNVTFRCDPISEHNRLYWYRQTLGQGPEFLTYFQNEAQLEKSRLLSDRFSAERPKGSFSTLEIQRTEQGDSAMYLCASSLRRSRQAMSSGANVLTFGAGSRLTVL.

V and J are TRBV7-3 and TRBJ2-6; 10 nucleotides line up with TRBD2. Germline values: CDR1 SGHTA, CDR2 FQGTGA. The CDR3 totals 18 residues. The junction had 11 bases not matched to a gene; V was cut back by 5 bases and J by 4 bases. The CDR3 loop reads CASSALLAGDDGANVLTF. Here the CDR3 DNA reads TGTGCCAGCAGCGCCCTGCTAGCGGGAGACGACGGGGCCAACGTCCTGACTTTC.

This clonotype was counted ten times or more. The chain recombines TRBV3-1 with TRBJ2-3, with D unresolved. This CDR3 has 11 residues. From germline, CDR1 is LGHDT and CDR2 YNNKEL (reference sequence). V lost 8 bases to trimming and J lost 1 base, with 4 bases between them. CDR3 sequence: CASLGTDTQYF. CDR3 coding DNA: TGTGCCAGCTTAGGCACAGATACGCAGTATTTT.

This clonotype occurred many times. The V call is TRBV7-2, the J call TRBJ2-5; maybe TRBD2 (7 bases). Trimming removed 0 bases at V and 4 bases at J, with 15 bases between. This CDR3 is built from 16 residues. Germline V gene sequence: CDR1 SGHTA, CDR2 FQGNSA. This CDR3 reads CASSLAFRGGRETQYF. CDR3 in DNA: TGTGCCAGCAGCTTAGCCTTCAGGGGAGGGAGAGAGACCCAGTACTTC.

This clonotype was seen repeatedly, ten times or more. The V call is TRBV7-2, the J call TRBJ2-7, with D possibly TRBD2 on 6 matching bases. The CDR3 sequence is 18 residues long. Between the trimmed V and J ends, which lost 1 base and 0 bases, there was a span of 19 bases. Per the germline V gene, CDR1 is SGHTA and CDR2 is FQGNSA. As DNA, the CDR3 is TGTGCCAGCAGCTTAGGCTTGGCGGGACTTACGGTCTCCTACGAGCAGTACTTC. Encoded protein: CASSLGLAGLTVSYEQYF.

The V call is TRBV5-1, the J call TRBJ2-7, with D perhaps TRBD1 or TRBD2 (5 bases each). CDR3 length: 13 amino acids. Germline CDR1 reads SGHRS; CDR2 reads YFSETQ. V lost 4 bases, J lost 7 bases, and 15 bases lay in between. The CDR3: CASSPPGPTEQYF. The CDR3, as DNA: TGCGCCAGCAGCCCCCCGGGACCCACGGAGCAGTACTTC. The entire variable domain, with the rest obtained from reference TRBV5-1 and TRBJ2-7, is as follows: KAGVTQTPRYLIKTRGQQVTLSCSPISGHRSVSWYQQTPGQGLQFLFEYFSETQRNKGNFPGRFSGRQFSNSRSEMNVSTLELGDSALYLCASSPPGPTEQYFGPGTRLTVT.

This clonotype was seen at least ten times. The J gene is TRBJ1-2, the V gene TRBV5-5, with 10 bases matching TRBD1. The germline gives CDR1 SGHKS, CDR2 YYEKEE (reference sequence). CDR3 size: 16 residues. Unmatched junction bases numbered 8, after V lost 0 bases and J lost 6 bases. In DNA, the CDR3 is TGTGCCAGCAGCTTGGGCCTGGGACAGGGGCTTGATGGCTACACCTTC. Translated: CASSLGLGQGLDGYTF.

This clonotype was observed at least ten times. The CDR3 here is CASSFQSASRYF. As DNA, the CDR3 is TGTGCCAGCAGTTTTCAGTCGGCCTCGAGGTACTTC. This sequence joins TRBV12-3 or TRBV12-4 and TRBJ2-7, with D unclear. The CDR3 loop spans 12 amino acids. V was shortened by 3 bases and J by 12 bases, with 15 bases between the two germline ends.

The table lists this clonotype with a count of one. A read error may produce the germline difference seen at one junction end. This chain links TRBV12-3 or TRBV12-4 with TRBJ1-4; D ambiguous. The CDR3 totals 14 residues. The CDR3 region is CARSFERANEKLFF. The CDR3 DNA is TGTGCCAGAAGTTTCGAAAGGGCCAATGAAAAACTGTTTTTT.

The chain links TRBV12-3 or TRBV12-4 to TRBJ1-2; D not certain. Deletions cut 5 bases from V and 6 bases from J, with 19 bases between. The CDR3 is 15 amino acids. The CDR3 sequence: CASSLSGRLANGYTF. The CDR3 DNA sequence: TGTGCCAGCAGTCTATCTGGGAGGCTGGCAAATGGCTACACCTTC.

This clonotype was seen repeatedly, ten times or more. The chain is built from TRBV10-2 and TRBJ2-3, with TRBD2 identical over 10 bases. The trim removed 6 bases at V and 4 bases at J, leaving 7 bases unmatched. Germline V gene data show CDR1 as WSHSY and CDR2 as SAAADI. The CDR3 sequence is 15 residues long. The CDR3 loop is CASSQTSGISDTQYF. In DNA, the CDR3 is TGCGCCAGCAGCCAAACTAGCGGGATCTCAGATACGCAGTATTTT.

This clonotype showed up many times. The CDR3 loop reads CASSQFSGSQETQYF. For the CDR3, the DNA is TGTGCCAGCAGCCAATTTAGCGGGAGCCAAGAGACCCAGTACTTC. The rearrangement uses TRBV3-1 and TRBJ2-5; 9 bases map to TRBD2. After removal of 2 bases from V and 1 base from J, the junction contained 2 bases not matched to a gene. Germline CDR1 is LGHDT and CDR2 is YNNKEL (reference sequence). CDR3 length equals 15 residues.

This clonotype was counted many times. This chain joins TRBV24-1 and TRBJ2-1, with D hard to call. V lost 1 base, J lost 6 bases, and 12 bases lay in between. CDR1 and CDR2 (germline): KGHDR, SFDVKD. The CDR3 runs to 15 residues. This chain's CDR3 is CATSDFREGSNEQFF. The CDR3 DNA sequence: TGTGCCACCAGTGATTTCCGTGAAGGAAGCAATGAGCAGTTCTTC.

This clonotype is judged medium-sized (0.01 to 0.1%). This chain joins TRBV15 and TRBJ2-1; 11 positions agree with TRBD1. The length of the CDR3 is 16 residues. Germline V gene sequence: CDR1 LNHNV, CDR2 YYDKDF (reference sequence). After removal of 0 bases from V and 6 bases from J, the junction contained 4 bases not matched to a gene. The CDR3: CATSREDRGPFNEQFF. The CDR3 DNA is TGTGCCACCAGCAGAGAGGACAGGGGGCCCTTCAATGAGCAGTTCTTC. Drawing the rest from reference TRBV15 and TRBJ2-1, the complete variable domain is DAMVIQNPRYQVTQFGKPVTLSCSQTLNHNVMYWYQQKSSQAPKLLFHYYDKDFNNEADTPDNFQSRRPNTSFCFLDIRSPGLGDTAMYLCATSREDRGPFNEQFFGPGTRLTVL.

This clonotype appeared many times. The V and J genes are TRBV5-5 and TRBJ2-1; D might be TRBD1 (6 bases). The CDR3 spans 13 residues. CDR1 and CDR2 from the germline V gene are SGHKS and YYEKEE (reference sequence). V dropped 0 bases and J dropped 11 bases, with 12 bases sitting between them. The CDR3 bases are TGTGCCAGCAGCTTGGTCTTGGGGGACAAGCAGTTCTTC. Amino acids: CASSLVLGDKQFF.

This clonotype occurred many times. The chain uses TRBV19 and TRBJ2-1; D is possibly TRBD2 (5 bases). CDR1 is LNHDA, CDR2 SQIVND, per germline (reference sequence). This CDR3 spans 14 amino acids. V was pared by 3 bases and J by 9 bases, with 15 bases between. The chain's CDR3 is CASSIQEVESEQFF. DNA of the CDR3: TGTGCCAGTAGTATCCAGGAGGTCGAAAGTGAGCAGTTCTTC.

There are many counts of this clonotype. The chain is built from TRBV18 and TRBJ2-7; D is undetermined. This CDR3 contains 13 residues. Germline V gives CDR1 KGHSH, CDR2 LQKENI. V was clipped by 2 bases and J by 6 bases, with 11 bases between them. CDR3 sequence reads: CASSPGLGLEQYF. The CDR3 DNA sequence: TGTGCCAGCTCACCAGGCCTCGGCCTCGAGCAGTACTTC.

The genes are TRBV7-2 and TRBJ2-7, with D uncertain. This CDR3 spans 13 amino acids. Germline V lookup: CDR1 SGHTA, CDR2 FQGNSA. Between the trimmed V and J ends, which lost 0 bases and 4 bases, there was a span of 7 bases. The DNA for the CDR3 is TGTGCCAGCAGCTTAGCGATCCGGTACGAGCAGTACTTC. Amino acids: CASSLAIRYEQYF.

Ten or more counts support this clonotype. The chain links TRBV12-3 or TRBV12-4 to TRBJ2-1; D remains ambiguous. The CDR3 is 11 residues long. V was cut by 8 bases and J by 4 bases, with 6 bases left in between. The CDR3 loop reads CASGLYNEQFF. DNA for the CDR3: TGTGCCAGCGGATTGTACAATGAGCAGTTCTTC.

Ten or more counts support this clonotype. J is TRBJ2-7 and V is TRBV7-2; D uncertain. Germline assignment: CDR1 SGHTA and CDR2 FQGNSA. This CDR3 contains 14 residues. V was pared by 5 bases and J by 1 base, with 12 bases between. This chain's CDR3 is CASSPRGVSYEQYF. The DNA for the CDR3 is TGTGCCAGCAGCCCCCGTGGCGTTTCCTACGAGCAGTACTTC.

This clonotype was counted ten times or more. This chain uses TRBV7-3 with TRBJ2-7; no clear D gene. V lost 2 bases and J 2 bases, leaving 10 bases between the germline ends. Germline V gene lookup returns CDR1 SGHTA and CDR2 FQGTGA. The CDR3 loop spans 14 amino acids. The CDR3 coding sequence is TGTGCCAGCAGCTTATTCGGACCACCCTACGAGCAGTACTTC. It translates to CASSLFGPPYEQYF.

This clonotype came up many times. The chain has TRBV20-1 and TRBJ2-3; D unclear. Between the trimmed V and J ends, which lost 3 bases and 5 bases, there was a span of 3 bases. The germline V gene encodes CDR1 DFQATT and CDR2 SNEGSKA (reference sequence). This CDR3 is 10 amino acids long. The CDR3 DNA follows: TGCAGTGCTAGTTTAGATACGCAGTATTTT. Its translation is CSASLDTQYF.

Turning to this clonotype: At one boundary the junction diverges from the germline segment, which might be a read error. The chain recombines TRBV18 with TRBJ2-7, with 12 bases aligning to TRBD2. The CDR3 is made up of 16 amino acids. The germline CDR1 and CDR2 sequences are KGHSH and LQKENI. The CDR3 is CVSSPSTSGRTHEQYF. CDR3 in DNA: TGTGTCAGCTCACCGTCGACTAGCGGGAGAACCCACGAGCAGTACTTC.

The rearrangement joins TRBV10-3 to TRBJ2-4; D remains unclear. The CDR3 loop spans 15 amino acids. Trimming removed 3 bases at V and 3 bases at J, with 12 bases between. Germline loops: CDR1 ENHRY, CDR2 SYGVKD. The CDR3 here is CAISDSPRGKNIQYF. The CDR3 DNA follows: TGTGCCATCAGTGACAGCCCCCGTGGCAAAAACATTCAGTACTTC.

This clonotype was counted ten times or more. This chain uses TRBV9 with TRBJ2-7; D is undetermined. The CDR3 is 16 amino acids. V was clipped by 0 bases and J by 3 bases, with 16 bases between them. Germline V gene sequence: CDR1 SGDLS, CDR2 YYNGEE. CDR3 DNA: TGTGCCAGCAGCGTAGGGGCTAACCGTTTAAACTACGAGCAGTACTTC. It specifies CASSVGANRLNYEQYF.

To note about this clonotype: A clone one base away is much larger, so this may be a read error. The chain employs TRBV7-9 and TRBJ2-5; D gene uncertain. The J call may be mistaken, given a closer DNA end match to TRBJ2-1. This CDR3 is 14 amino acids long. The V gene's germline CDR1 is SEHNR and CDR2 FQNEAQ (reference sequence). The DNA for the CDR3 is TGTGCCAGCAGCTTAGCAAGTGCGGTAGAGACCCAGTTCTTC. Residues: CASSLASAVETQFF.

The chain combines TRBV15 with TRBJ2-2, with 8 positions matching TRBD1. The CDR3 contains 15 residues. In germline, CDR1 is LNHNV, CDR2 YYDKDF (reference sequence). The V gene end was trimmed by 3 bases and the J gene end by 8 bases; junction bases not matched to a gene: 8. The CDR3 loop reads CATSSDITGGGELFF. Here the CDR3 DNA reads TGTGCCACCAGCAGCGACATTACAGGGGGAGGGGAGCTGTTTTTT. The whole variable domain, remainder taken from reference TRBV15 and TRBJ2-2, is DAMVIQNPRYQVTQFGKPVTLSCSQTLNHNVMYWYQQKSSQAPKLLFHYYDKDFNNEADTPDNFQSRRPNTSFCFLDIRSPGLGDTAMYLCATSSDITGGGELFFGEGSRLTVL.